These 27 T cell receptor beta chains share one sample of origin, sequenced in a study of T cells in Graves' hyperthyroidism and ophthalmopathy. TCR beta CDR3 regions were amplified from RNA. Using the HTBI primer set, a first-round RT-PCR was run on the TCR CDR3. Each CDR3 protein is one row after TCRdb ran MiXCR on the multiplex PCR reads. The sample carries roughly 500,000 distinct CDR3 sequences, 40% to 55% recorded once. Sequenced sample: peripheral blood or thyroid tissue (not recorded which). These receptor sequences come from an adult woman with Graves' disease, either hyperthyroidism or ophthalmopathy (not recorded which).

J is TRBJ1-5 and V is TRBV20-1; 8 bases agree with TRBD1. Germline-derived CDR1 and CDR2 are DFQATT and SNEGSKA (reference sequence). The junction had 19 bases not matched to a gene; V was cut back by 6 bases and J by 9 bases. The CDR3 extends over 16 amino acids. The chain's CDR3 is CSATDGTGPKILPQHF. CDR3 in DNA: TGCAGTGCCACTGACGGGACAGGCCCTAAGATTTTGCCCCAGCATTTT.

This clonotype was seen only a few times. The chain combines TRBV11-2 with TRBJ2-2; TRBD1 matches at 9 bases. The CDR3 is 17 amino acids. Germline CDR1 SGHAT, CDR2 FQNNGV. V shed 3 bases, J shed 6 bases, and the junction held 11 bases outside the gene matches. CDR3 sequence (DNA): TGTGCCAGCAGCTTCGCTCCGGACAGGGGAGGATCCGGGGAGCTGTTTTTT. This sequence encodes CASSFAPDRGGSGELFF.

This clonotype was seen ten or more times. The chain recombines TRBV25-1 with TRBJ1-1, with D uncertain. This CDR3 has 14 amino acids. In germline, CDR1 is MGHDK, CDR2 SYGVNS. The V gene lost 1 base and the J gene lost 1 base, with 7 bases spanning the gap. CDR3 nucleotide sequence: TGTGCCAGCAGTGAATCAGCCTCGAACACTGAAGCTTTCTTT. Translated, it gives CASSESASNTEAFF.

The table lists this clonotype with many counts. This chain connects TRBV3-1 to TRBJ2-2; D is uncertain. The germline CDR1 and CDR2 sequences are LGHDT and YNNKEL (reference sequence). Trimming removed 1 base from V and 3 bases from J, with 6 bases in between. This CDR3 has 14 residues. The CDR3 DNA reads as TGTGCCAGCAGCCAAGTTGCACACACCGGGGAGCTGTTTTTT. Translation gives CASSQVAHTGELFF.

This clonotype occurred a few times. CDR3 sequence reads: CASSFRRPGANVLTF. DNA of the CDR3: TGTGCCAGTAGTTTTCGACGGCCTGGGGCCAACGTCCTGACTTTC. The chain uses TRBV19 and TRBJ2-6; D remains unclear. Germline CDR1 reads LNHDA; CDR2 reads SQIVND (reference sequence). V lost 5 bases to trimming and J lost 2 bases, with 10 bases between them. The CDR3 has 15 residues.

In this sample, this clonotype turned up a few times. The chain uses TRBV18 and TRBJ2-5; D unresolved. The CDR3 is 15 residues long. Between the trimmed V and J ends, which lost 3 bases and 1 base, there was a span of 12 bases. Germline CDR1 and CDR2: KGHSH and LQKENI. CDR3 coding DNA: TGTGCCAGCTCACCTGGAGTGTTGGGCCAAGAGACCCAGTACTTC. Encoded protein: CASSPGVLGQETQYF.

This clonotype was seen more than once but under ten times. The chain recombines TRBV11-2 with TRBJ2-3; a possible D gene is TRBD1 (5 bases). This CDR3 comprises 14 residues. CDR1 SGHAT and CDR2 FQNNGV come from the germline V gene. V lost 5 bases and J lost 0, with 9 bases in between. The DNA of the CDR3 is TGTGCCAGCAGCCAAGGACACAGCACAGATACGCAGTATTTT. It yields the protein CASSQGHSTDTQYF.

V gene TRBV2 combines with J gene TRBJ1-5; possible D gene TRBD1, 6 bases. This CDR3 has 13 residues. Trimming cost V 8 bases and J 6 bases, with 14 bases left between them. Germline-derived CDR1 and CDR2 are SNHLY and FYNNEI. CDR3: CASGGGVGQPQHF. Here the CDR3 DNA reads TGTGCCAGCGGAGGGGGGGTGGGTCAGCCCCAGCATTTT.

The chain couples TRBV3-1 to TRBJ1-2; 9 bases fit TRBD1. This CDR3 contains 14 residues. J gave up 8 bases and V 5 bases, and 9 bases lay outside the gene matches. Germline CDR1 and CDR2: LGHDT and YNNKEL (reference sequence). CDR3 bases: TGTGCCAGCAGCGCCAGGGGACAGGGTGCCGGCTACACCTTC. Residues: CASSARGQGAGYTF.

The CDR3 sequence: CSARLAYQETQYF. The DNA for the CDR3 is TGCAGTGCTCGACTAGCCTACCAAGAGACCCAGTACTTC. The rearrangement joins TRBV20-1 to TRBJ2-5, with 7 bases that match TRBD2. Germline V CDR1 and CDR2: DFQATT, SNEGSKA (reference sequence). After removal of 5 bases from V and 0 bases from J, the junction contained 3 bases not matched to a gene. The CDR3 sequence is 13 residues long.

The table lists this clonotype with a count of one. This chain joins TRBV20-1 and TRBJ1-4, with D maybe TRBD1 (5 bases). The CDR3 extends over 15 amino acids. The germline gives CDR1 DFQATT, CDR2 SNEGSKA (reference sequence). V was trimmed by 3 bases and J by 5 bases, leaving 16 bases between them. CDR3 DNA: TGCAGTGCTAGGACCGGGACTAGGCGCAATGAAAAACTGTTTTTT. This gives the protein CSARTGTRRNEKLFF.

This clonotype was seen repeatedly, ten times or more. V usage is TRBV10-3 and J usage is TRBJ1-1; D remains ambiguous. The CDR3 has 12 amino acids. Trimming stripped 6 bases from V and 6 bases from J, with 11 bases between. Germline CDR1 and CDR2: ENHRY and SYGVKD. DNA for the CDR3: TGTGCCATCAGGGGAAGTTCCCCTGAAGCTTTCTTT. Its translation is CAIRGSSPEAFF.

This clonotype was picked up many times. The chain joins TRBV6-5 to TRBJ1-5, with D possibly TRBD1 on 5 matching bases. The CDR3 sequence is 14 residues long. CDR1 and CDR2 (germline): MNHEY, SVGAGI. Deletions cut 6 bases from V and 3 bases from J, with 12 bases between. The CDR3 region has the DNA TGTGCCAGCAGCCGCCGACAGTCCAATCAGCCCCAGCATTTT. Encoded protein: CASSRRQSNQPQHF.

This clonotype occurred many times. The chain combines TRBV6-5 with TRBJ2-7; 7 nucleotides match TRBD1. V trimming: 6 bases; J trimming: 2 bases; junction bases outside the gene matches: 4. The CDR3 has 13 residues. Germline CDR1 and CDR2: MNHEY and SVGAGI. CDR3 residues: CASRPGQPYEQYF. CDR3 DNA sequence: TGTGCCAGCAGACCGGGACAGCCCTACGAGCAGTACTTC.

In this sample, this clonotype turned up many times. The chain couples TRBV20-1 to TRBJ1-4; D is unresolved. Trimming pared 0 bases from V and 4 bases from J, leaving 12 bases between. The CDR3 has 15 residues. Germline V gene data show CDR1 as DFQATT and CDR2 as SNEGSKA (reference sequence). Here the CDR3 reads CSAREGGPHNEKLFF. CDR3 nucleotides: TGCAGTGCTAGAGAGGGAGGGCCACATAATGAAAAACTGTTTTTT.

This clonotype came up a few times. The gene calls are TRBV4-1 and TRBJ2-7, with 10 bases that match TRBD1. CDR1 is MGHRA and CDR2 is YSYEKL in the germline V gene. The CDR3 contains 20 residues. Losses at the gene ends were 0 bases for V and 3 bases for J; bases not matched to a gene: 17. CDR3 sequence reads: CASSQDMVPRRDRGGYEQYF. The CDR3 nucleotides are TGCGCCAGCAGCCAAGATATGGTGCCTCGGAGGGACAGGGGAGGCTACGAGCAGTACTTC.

This chain connects TRBV3-1 to TRBJ2-5; D possibly corresponds to TRBD1 (6 bases). Per germline, CDR1 LGHDT and CDR2 YNNKEL (reference sequence). The CDR3 contains 14 residues. Between the trimmed V and J ends, which lost 2 bases and 1 base, there was a span of 8 bases. The CDR3 DNA reads TGTGCCAGCAGCCAACAGGGGCCCCAAGAGACCCAGTACTTC. Translating gives CASSQQGPQETQYF.

This chain connects TRBV5-4 to TRBJ2-2; D may be TRBD2 (7 bases). The CDR3 spans 17 residues. Between the trimmed V and J ends, which lost 2 bases and 7 bases, there was a span of 21 bases. Germline assignment: CDR1 SGHNT and CDR2 YYREEE (reference sequence). The CDR3 DNA follows: TGTGCCAGCAGCTTAGAGGGGGAGGGCCCGCGATTCGGGGAGCTGTTTTTT. Residues: CASSLEGEGPRFGELFF.

This chain links TRBV20-1 with TRBJ1-2; TRBD1 is a possible D gene (5 bases). The V and J ends lost 5 bases and 9 bases respectively, with 22 bases between them. Germline assignment: CDR1 DFQATT and CDR2 SNEGSKA (reference sequence). This CDR3 region has 14 residues. This CDR3 is CSAGGVKGYWSYTF. The CDR3 DNA follows: TGCAGTGCTGGGGGAGTAAAGGGGTACTGGAGCTACACCTTC.

This clonotype occurred many times. The J gene is TRBJ1-2, the V gene TRBV5-1; 9 bases map to TRBD1. Per germline, CDR1 SGHRS and CDR2 YFSETQ. The CDR3 runs to 13 residues. The V gene end was trimmed by 4 bases and the J gene end by 5 bases; junction bases not matched to a gene: 3. CDR3 region: CASSAGQGYGYTF. CDR3 bases: TGCGCCAGCAGCGCAGGACAGGGGTATGGCTACACCTTC.

The chain carries TRBV11-2 and TRBJ2-3; no clear D gene. Germline V gene data show CDR1 as SGHAT and CDR2 as FQNNGV. V lost 5 bases, J lost 2 bases, and 11 bases lay in between. The CDR3 consists of 14 residues. The CDR3 coding sequence is TGTGCCAGCAGCGAGGTCGGATACACAGATACGCAGTATTTT. Translated: CASSEVGYTDTQYF.

As for this clonotype: A much larger clone differs from this one at a single base, so this may be a read error. The gene calls are TRBV2 and TRBJ2-2; perhaps TRBD1 as D (5 bases). CDR3 size: 14 residues. Per germline, CDR1 SNHLY and CDR2 FYNNEI. V was cut by 6 bases and J by 2 bases, with 10 bases left in between. CDR3 DNA sequence: TGTGCCAGCAGACAGACAGTTAACACCGGGGAGCTGTTTTTT. As protein: CASRQTVNTGELFF. Full variable domain (remainder filled in from reference TRBV2 and TRBJ2-2): EPEVTQTPSHQVTQMGQEVILRCVPISNHLYFYWYRQILGQKVEFLVSFYNNEISEKSEIFDDQFSVERPDGSNFTLKIRSTKLEDSAMYFCASRQTVNTGELFFGEGSRLTVL.

This clonotype has at least ten counts. The chain carries TRBV20-1 and TRBJ2-2; maybe TRBD1 (5 bases). The germline V and J ends were trimmed by 6 bases and 2 bases, with 10 bases remaining between them. The CDR3 runs to 13 residues. Germline CDR1 reads DFQATT; CDR2 reads SNEGSKA (reference sequence). CDR3 loop: CSARTPNTGELFF. CDR3 nucleotide sequence: TGCAGTGCGAGGACACCCAACACCGGGGAGCTGTTTTTT.

V and J are TRBV20-1 and TRBJ2-5; the D is unclear. The DNA end favors TRBJ2-1, so the J call may be wrong. The CDR3 length is 11 residues. The germline CDR1 and CDR2 sequences are DFQATT and SNEGSKA (reference sequence). The CDR3 reads CSARDYNEQFF. DNA of the CDR3: TGCAGTGCTAGAGATTACAATGAGCAGTTCTTC.

Notes on this clonotype: A read error may produce the germline difference seen at one junction end. V and J are TRBV7-9 and TRBJ1-5; possible D gene TRBD1, 6 bases. CDR1 SEHNR and CDR2 FQNEAQ come from the germline V gene (reference sequence). The CDR3 is 16 residues long. The CDR3 nucleotides are TGCGCCAGCAGCCCCCGACAGGACCTCCCCAATCAGCCCCAGCATTTT. Translated: CASSPRQDLPNQPQHF.

This clonotype has at least ten counts. The chain uses TRBV7-6 and TRBJ1-3; D uncertain. V lost 4 bases and J 4 bases, leaving 8 bases between the germline ends. In germline, CDR1 is SGHVS, CDR2 FNYEAQ. The CDR3 runs to 13 residues. CDR3 nucleotide sequence: TGTGCCAGCAGCTCCCGGGTCGGAAACACCATATATTTT. This translates into CASSSRVGNTIYF.

This clonotype was detected ten times or more. This sequence joins TRBV5-1 and TRBJ1-1; tentative D call: TRBD1 (6 bases). V was shortened by 2 bases and J by 8 bases, with 10 bases between the two germline ends. The CDR3 has 12 amino acids. CDR1 is SGHRS and CDR2 is YFSETQ in the germline V gene. The CDR3 loop reads CASSLAGDEAFF. The CDR3 DNA follows: TGCGCCAGCAGCTTAGCAGGGGACGAAGCTTTCTTT.